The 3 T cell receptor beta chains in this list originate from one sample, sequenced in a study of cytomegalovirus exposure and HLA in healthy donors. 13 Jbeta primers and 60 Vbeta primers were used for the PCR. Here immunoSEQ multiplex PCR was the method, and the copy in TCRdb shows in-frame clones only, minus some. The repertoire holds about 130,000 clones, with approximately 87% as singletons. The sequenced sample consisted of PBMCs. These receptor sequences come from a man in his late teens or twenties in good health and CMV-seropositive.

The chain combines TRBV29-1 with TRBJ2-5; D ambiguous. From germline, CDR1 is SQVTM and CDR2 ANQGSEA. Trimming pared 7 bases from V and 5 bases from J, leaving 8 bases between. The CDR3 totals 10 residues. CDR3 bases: TGCAGCGGCGTGGTTGAGACCCAGTACTTC. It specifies CSGVVETQYF.

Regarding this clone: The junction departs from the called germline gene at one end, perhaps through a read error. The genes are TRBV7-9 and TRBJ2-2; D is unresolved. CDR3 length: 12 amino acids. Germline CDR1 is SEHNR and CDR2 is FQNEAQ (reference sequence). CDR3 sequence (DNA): TGTACCAGCAGCTTAGGGCTTTCGGAGCTGTTTTTT. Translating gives CTSSLGLSELFF.

The CDR3 DNA sequence: TGTGCCTGGGGGAGGGATGTTCAGCCCCAGCATTTT. This gives the protein CAWGRDVQPQHF. This sequence joins TRBV30 and TRBJ1-5; D remains unclear. Trimming removed 5 bases from V and 6 bases from J, with 11 bases in between. This CDR3 has 12 amino acids. Germline CDR1 and CDR2: GTSNPN and SVGIG (reference sequence).